Below are 11 T cell receptor beta chains sequenced from a single sample in a study of T cell responses to AZD1222 COVID-19 vaccine. Libraries were prepared by immunoSEQ multiplex PCR; TCRdb keeps only in-frame clonotypes and omits some of them. Of 150,000 to 200,000 clones detected, 88% appear once; the ten largest clones hold approximately 8%. The sequenced sample was peripheral blood, obtained on day 0 of AZD1222 vaccination. The source of these receptors is an adult in good health.

The chain combines TRBV4-2 with TRBJ2-3; unclear D gene. With 4 bases removed from V and 4 bases from J, the gap between germline ends came to 6 bases. Germline CDR1 LGHNA, CDR2 YNFKEQ. This CDR3 has 12 amino acids. CDR3: CASSPAADTQYF. In nucleotides, the CDR3 is TGTGCCAGCAGCCCCGCAGCAGATACGCAGTATTTT.

The rearrangement uses TRBV5-1 and TRBJ2-7; TRBD2 agrees at 8 bases. The CDR3 runs to 15 residues. V lost 9 bases, J lost 7 bases, and 18 bases stayed unmatched. The germline CDR1 and CDR2 sequences are SGHRS and YFSETQ. The DNA of the CDR3 is TGCGCCAACTTCTCTGCCGGGACTAGGACGTGGGAGCAGTACTTC. Encoded protein: CANFSAGTRTWEQYF. Complete variable domain (other parts from reference TRBV5-1 and TRBJ2-7): KAGVTQTPRYLIKTRGQQVTLSCSPISGHRSVSWYQQTPGQGLQFLFEYFSETQRNKGNFPGRFSGRQFSNSRSEMNVSTLELGDSALYLCANFSAGTRTWEQYFGPGTRLTVT.

V usage is TRBV5-6 and J usage is TRBJ1-2; D unclear. Per the germline V gene, CDR1 is SGHDT and CDR2 is YYEEEE. The length of the CDR3 is 14 residues. Trimming stripped 3 bases from V and 3 bases from J, with 12 bases between. The CDR3 reads CASSSIRGDYGYTF. DNA for the CDR3: TGTGCCAGCAGCTCCATCCGGGGTGACTATGGCTACACCTTC.

The J gene is TRBJ1-1, the V gene TRBV6-1; D gene unclear. This CDR3 contains 13 residues. Trimming removed 3 bases from V and 7 bases from J, with 12 bases in between. Germline values: CDR1 MNHNS, CDR2 SASEGT. The CDR3 loop reads CASSELDRREAFF. CDR3 DNA sequence: TGTGCCAGCAGTGAGCTAGACCGACGTGAAGCTTTCTTT.

The chain has TRBV5-1 and TRBJ1-4, with 11 bases lining up with TRBD1. The length of the CDR3 is 15 residues. From germline, CDR1 is SGHRS and CDR2 YFSETQ. The V and J ends lost 4 bases and 7 bases, in that order; junction bases with no gene match: 6. This CDR3 is CASSRTGGRGEKLFF. In DNA form, the CDR3 reads TGCGCCAGCAGCCGGACAGGGGGCCGAGGTGAAAAACTGTTTTTT.

This clone was seen a single time. The genes are TRBV9 and TRBJ2-7; D is perhaps TRBD1 or TRBD2 (5 bases each). V was shortened by 5 bases and J by 7 bases, with 19 bases between the two germline ends. Per the germline V gene, CDR1 is SGDLS and CDR2 is YYNGEE. The CDR3 extends over 14 amino acids. CDR3 DNA sequence: TGTGCCAGCAGTGCTCCGGGACCCTCGGGGGAGCAGTACTTC. Protein product: CASSAPGPSGEQYF.

This chain's CDR3 is CASSRAGANTGELFF. In DNA form, the CDR3 reads TGTGCCAGCAGTAGAGCGGGGGCGAACACCGGGGAGCTGTTTTTT. V usage is TRBV6-2 or TRBV6-3 and J usage is TRBJ2-2, with 8 bases that match TRBD2. Germline V lookup: CDR1 MNHEY, CDR2 SVGEGT. The junction had 2 bases not matched to a gene; V was cut back by 5 bases and J by 0 bases. The CDR3 is 15 amino acids.

CDR3 amino acids: CASTQGGTGELFF. The CDR3 bases are TGCGCCAGCACACAGGGTGGCACCGGGGAGCTGTTTTTT. This sequence joins TRBV5-1 and TRBJ2-2; TRBD1 is a possible D gene (6 bases). CDR1 and CDR2 (germline): SGHRS, YFSETQ. Trimming took 6 bases from V and 4 from J, leaving 10 bases between them. This CDR3 region has 13 residues.

This rearrangement joins TRBV29-1 to TRBJ1-3; D might be TRBD1 (6 bases). Germline V gives CDR1 SQVTM, CDR2 ANQGSEA. V lost 6 bases, J lost 2 bases, and 17 bases lay in between. This CDR3 comprises 15 residues. CDR3 bases: TGCAGCGTGTCCTTGGGGGCAGTGACTGGAAACACCATATATTTT. This sequence encodes CSVSLGAVTGNTIYF.

The count of this clone is one. The gene calls are TRBV13 and TRBJ1-3, with 7 bases aligning to TRBD1. Germline loops: CDR1 PRHDT, CDR2 FYEKMQ (reference sequence). This CDR3 is 16 amino acids long. The J segment lost 5 bases and the V segment lost 2 bases, leaving 9 bases of the junction unmatched. CDR3 region: CASSLRTWTGRNTIYF. DNA of the CDR3: TGTGCCAGCAGCTTACGGACTTGGACAGGTAGAAACACCATATATTTT. The whole variable domain, filled in from reference TRBV13 and TRBJ1-3, reads AAGVIQSPRHLIKEKRETATLKCYPIPRHDTVYWYQQGPGQDPQFLISFYEKMQSDKGSIPDRFSAQQFSDYHSELNMSSLELGDSALYFCASSLRTWTGRNTIYFGEGSWLTVV.

The V gene is TRBV11-2, the J gene TRBJ2-1, with D hard to call. V was cut by 5 bases and J by 6 bases, with 8 bases left in between. Germline loops: CDR1 SGHAT, CDR2 FQNNGV. The CDR3 spans 12 residues. CDR3 amino acids: CASSPRFNEQFF. In DNA, the CDR3 is TGTGCCAGCAGCCCACGATTCAATGAGCAGTTCTTC.